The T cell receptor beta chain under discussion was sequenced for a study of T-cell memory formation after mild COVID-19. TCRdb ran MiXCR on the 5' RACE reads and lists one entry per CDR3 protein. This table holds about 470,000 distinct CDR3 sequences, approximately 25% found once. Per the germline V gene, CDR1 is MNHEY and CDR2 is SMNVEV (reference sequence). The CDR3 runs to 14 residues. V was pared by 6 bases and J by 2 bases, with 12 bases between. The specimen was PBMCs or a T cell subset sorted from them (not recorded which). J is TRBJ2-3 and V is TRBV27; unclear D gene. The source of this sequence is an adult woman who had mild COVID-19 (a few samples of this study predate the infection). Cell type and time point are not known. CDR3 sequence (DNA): TGTGCCAGCAGGGTTGGGTCATACACAGATACGCAGTATTTT. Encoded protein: CASRVGSYTDTQYF.